These 14 T cell receptor beta chains originate from one sample sequenced in a study of blood T cells in healthy people across ages. Sample-barcoded 5' priming and a J-beta primer mix drove a second PCR of roughly 6 to 12 cycles. TCRdb fed the 5' RACE reads into MiXCR, producing one record per CDR3 protein. The sample lists under 2,000,000 distinct CDR3 sequences; around 50% were seen once. Sequenced sample: blood. The receptors stem from a woman in her forties in good health.

The CDR3 region is CAISWDGSNQPQHF. DNA of the CDR3: TGTGCCATCAGTTGGGACGGTAGCAATCAGCCCCAGCATTTT. The chain recombines TRBV10-3 with TRBJ1-5, with D possibly being TRBD1 (5 bases). V was shortened by 5 bases and J by 0 bases, with 8 bases between the two germline ends. Germline CDR1 ENHRY, CDR2 SYGVKD. This CDR3 contains 14 residues.

This chain uses TRBV9 with TRBJ2-1; 10 bases align to TRBD2. Germline CDR1 SGDLS, CDR2 YYNGEE. Germline trimming cut 6 bases from V and 7 bases from J; bases unmatched to any gene: 19. CDR3 length: 18 residues. CDR3 DNA sequence: TGTGCCAGCAAGGGTTCGATTCTAGCGGGGGAGGGGGATAATGAGCAGTTCTTC. This encodes CASKGSILAGEGDNEQFF.

This clonotype has only a few counts. The chain carries TRBV27 and TRBJ2-7; D remains ambiguous. V lost 4 bases and J lost 2, with 12 bases in between. Germline V CDR1 and CDR2: MNHEY, SMNVEV (reference sequence). This CDR3 is built from 14 residues. CDR3 DNA sequence: TGTGCCAGCAGTTCACTCCGCAGGACCTACGAGCAGTACTTC. Its translation is CASSSLRRTYEQYF.

This chain uses TRBV25-1 with TRBJ2-3; 9 bases line up with TRBD2. Per the germline V gene, CDR1 is MGHDK and CDR2 is SYGVNS. With V trimmed by 9 bases and J by 2 bases, 12 bases remained unmatched. CDR3 length: 16 amino acids. This CDR3 reads CASTRRSGGNTDTQYF. CDR3 bases: TGTGCCAGTACCCGAAGGAGCGGGGGGAACACAGATACGCAGTATTTT.

The rearrangement links TRBV20-1 to TRBJ1-2; D may be TRBD1 (6 bases). Germline assignment: CDR1 DFQATT and CDR2 SNEGSKA (reference sequence). This CDR3 has 13 residues. V shed 7 bases and J shed 3 bases, with 15 bases lying between them. CDR3 loop: CSGPGRGDYGYTF. CDR3 DNA: TGCAGTGGACCGGGCAGGGGTGACTATGGCTACACCTTC.

This clonotype has only a few counts. Here the CDR3 reads CASSQYRDVKSGANVLTF. The CDR3 DNA sequence: TGTGCCAGCAGCCAATACCGGGACGTTAAATCCGGGGCCAACGTCCTGACTTTC. The chain combines TRBV13 with TRBJ2-6; D assignment may be TRBD1 or TRBD2 (5 bases each). The CDR3 runs to 18 residues. Trimming took off 5 bases at V and 4 bases at J, with 21 bases between the two ends. Germline V gives CDR1 PRHDT, CDR2 FYEKMQ (reference sequence). Combining the CDR3 with reference TRBV13 and TRBJ2-6 gives the whole variable domain AAGVIQSPRHLIKEKRETATLKCYPIPRHDTVYWYQQGPGQDPQFLISFYEKMQSDKGSIPDRFSAQQFSDYHSELNMSSLELGDSALYFCASSQYRDVKSGANVLTFGAGSRLTVL.

For this clonotype: Sequence at one end of the junction differs from germline and may be a read error. The rearrangement links TRBV13 to TRBJ2-7; the match to TRBD2 covers 11 bases. The J call may be in error: the DNA end matches TRBJ2-5 better. The CDR3 consists of 16 residues. Germline V lookup: CDR1 PRHDT, CDR2 FYEKMQ (reference sequence). CDR3 DNA: TGTGCCAACAGCTTGTCCCGGACTAGCGGGTTCAAGACCCAGTACTTC. Translating gives CANSLSRTSGFKTQYF.

The chain employs TRBV20-1 and TRBJ2-5; 8 nucleotides align to TRBD2. Looked up from germline, CDR1 is DFQATT and CDR2 is SNEGSKA (reference sequence). The CDR3 is 15 residues long. V lost 6 bases to trimming and J lost 1 base; unmatched junction nucleotides: 10. The CDR3, as DNA: TGCAGTGCCCGCCCCCAAGCGGGGGTCCAAGAGACCCAGTACTTC. This gives the protein CSARPQAGVQETQYF.

The sample holds a few counts of this clonotype. This chain joins TRBV4-2 and TRBJ2-5, with TRBD1 identical over 7 bases. Unmatched junction bases numbered 7, after V lost 6 bases and J lost 3 bases. The germline V gene encodes CDR1 LGHNA and CDR2 YNFKEQ. The CDR3 sequence is 14 residues long. DNA for the CDR3: TGTGCCAGCAGACGAACTGGACAGGAAGAGACCCAGTACTTC. As protein: CASRRTGQEETQYF.

A single count supports this clonotype. The genes are TRBV7-9 and TRBJ1-5; D gene uncertain. V was pared by 4 bases and J by 5 bases, with 12 bases between. This CDR3 is 14 amino acids long. Germline CDR1 and CDR2: SEHNR and FQNEAQ (reference sequence). CDR3 residues: CASSSQSWDQPQHF. The CDR3 DNA follows: TGTGCCAGCAGCTCGCAAAGTTGGGATCAGCCCCAGCATTTT.

V usage is TRBV29-1 and J usage is TRBJ2-2, with D possibly being TRBD1 (6 bases). This CDR3 spans 14 amino acids. Germline lookup yields CDR1 SQVTM and CDR2 ANQGSEA. V was shortened by 6 bases and J by 3 bases, with 14 bases between the two germline ends. CDR3 bases: TGCAGCGTAGAAACACAGGGTTACACCGGGGAGCTGTTTTTT. Translation gives CSVETQGYTGELFF.

V is TRBV7-2 and J is TRBJ1-2, with 8 bases that match TRBD1. Germline V lookup: CDR1 SGHTA, CDR2 FQGNSA. This CDR3 is built from 16 residues. The junction had 10 bases not matched to a gene; V was cut back by 2 bases and J by 5 bases. The CDR3 is CASSLLRQGSFYGYTF. CDR3 nucleotides: TGTGCCAGCAGCTTACTCCGACAGGGGTCCTTTTATGGCTACACCTTC.

This clonotype was found once. V usage is TRBV18 and J usage is TRBJ2-5, with 7 bases fitting TRBD1. The J call is doubtful: the DNA matches TRBJ2-1 better. CDR3 length: 14 residues. CDR1 and CDR2 (germline): KGHSH, LQKENI. The CDR3, as DNA: TGTGCCAGCTCACCAATAGCAACAGGGGAGACCCAGTTCTTC. It yields the protein CASSPIATGETQFF.

This sequence joins TRBV20-1 and TRBJ2-3; 7 nucleotides line up with TRBD1. CDR1 and CDR2 (germline): DFQATT, SNEGSKA (reference sequence). The CDR3 is made up of 15 amino acids. With V trimmed by 3 bases and J by 10 bases, 16 bases remained unmatched. The CDR3 here is CSARSGQETGYAQYF. The CDR3 bases are TGCAGTGCTAGGAGCGGACAGGAGACTGGATACGCGCAGTATTTT.